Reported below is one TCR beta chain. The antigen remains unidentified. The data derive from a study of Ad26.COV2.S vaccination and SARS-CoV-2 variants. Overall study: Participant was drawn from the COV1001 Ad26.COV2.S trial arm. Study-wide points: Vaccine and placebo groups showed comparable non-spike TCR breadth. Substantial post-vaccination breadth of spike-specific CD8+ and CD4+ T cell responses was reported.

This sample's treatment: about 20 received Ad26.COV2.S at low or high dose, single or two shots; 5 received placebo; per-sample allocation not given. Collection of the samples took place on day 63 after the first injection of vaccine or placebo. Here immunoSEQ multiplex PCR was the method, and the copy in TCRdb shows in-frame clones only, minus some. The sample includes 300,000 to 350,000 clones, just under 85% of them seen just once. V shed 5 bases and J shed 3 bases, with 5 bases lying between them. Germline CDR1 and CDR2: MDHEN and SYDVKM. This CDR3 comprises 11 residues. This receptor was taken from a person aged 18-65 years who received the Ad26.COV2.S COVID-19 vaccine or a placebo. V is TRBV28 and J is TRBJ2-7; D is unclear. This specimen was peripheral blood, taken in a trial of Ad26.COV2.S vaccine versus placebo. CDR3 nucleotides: TGTGCCAGCAGTAGAAGCTACGAGCAGTACTTC. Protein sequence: CASSRSYEQYF.